Listed below are T cell receptor beta chains from one sample, sequenced in a study of blood T cell repertoires in COVID-19. The table came from immunoSEQ multiplex PCR; TCRdb's copy has only in-frame clones and leaves some out. The sample carries about 230,000 clones, around 83% recorded once. The sample was peripheral blood. Receptors were obtained from a middle-aged woman who had recovered from COVID-19. The CDR3 runs from the conserved cysteine through the conserved F or W. D genes are given only for firm matches. Clone sizes are given selectively: once, few, many, or a class where the clone is expanded.

>-|TRBV18|-|TRBJ1-5
TGTGCCAGCTCACCGACGGGAGGAGGTCAGCCCCAGCATTTT
CASSPTGGGQPQHF
>-|TRBV3-1/TRBV3-2|-|TRBJ2-7
TGTGCCAGCAGCCAGCGGGCCTCCTCCTACGAGCAGTACTTC
CASSQRASSYEQYF
>-|TRBV6-5|-|TRBJ2-7
TGTGCCAGCGGACAAGGATCTTACGAGCAGTACTTC
CASGQGSYEQYF
>-|TRBV6-5|-|TRBJ1-1
TGTGCCACCCTATGGGCAGCCATGAACACTGAAGCTTTCTTT
CATLWAAMNTEAFF
>TRBD1|TRBV5-1|-|TRBJ1-1
TGCGCCAGCAGCTTGTGGGGACAGGGGAACACTGAAGCTTTCTTT
CASSLWGQGNTEAFF
>-|TRBV6-4|-|TRBJ2-2
TGTGCCAGCAGCGCCCGGGCGAACACCGGGGAGCTGTTTTTT
CASSARANTGELFF
>TRBD2|TRBV6-1|few|TRBJ2-1
TGTGCCAGCAGTGAAGGTAGCGGGGGGGCCCGGGAGCAGTTCTTC
CASSEGSGGAREQFF
>-|TRBV19|-|TRBJ2-3
TGTGCCAGTAGTTATACGGGGATCACAGATACGCAGTATTTT
CASSYTGITDTQYF
>TRBD1|TRBV2|few|TRBJ2-2
TGTGCCAGCAGTGTACCGACAGGGGCTCGGGAGCTGTTTTTT
CASSVPTGARELFF
>-|TRBV19|-|TRBJ1-5
TGTGCCACTAGCGGGAGGTGGGAGCCCCAGCATTTT
CATSGRWEPQHF
>TRBD2|TRBV7-2|-|TRBJ2-5
TGTGCCAGCAGCCTTATGGGACTAGCGGGGGGCCAAGAGACCCAGTACTTC
CASSLMGLAGGQETQYF
>TRBD2|TRBV7-2|-|TRBJ2-5
TGTGCCAGCAGCTCACTAGCGGGGGGGCCTCCGGCCCAGTACTTC
CASSSLAGGPPAQYF
>TRBD1|TRBV5-4|-|TRBJ1-1
TGTGCCAGCAGCATAGGGTTGGGTTGGGGGCAGGGGGCCACTGAAGCTTTCTTT
CASSIGLGWGQGATEAFF
>-|TRBV29-1|-|TRBJ2-1
TGCAGCGCTGGCCTCAGGTACAATGAGCAGTTCTTC
CSAGLRYNEQFF
>-|TRBV7-3|-|TRBJ2-3
TGTGCCAGCAGCCCAGGCTACACAGATACGCAGTATTTT
CASSPGYTDTQYF
>-|TRBV4-1|few|TRBJ1-1
TGCGCCAGCAGCCTCCAGGGGTTCGACACTGAAGCTTTCTTT
CASSLQGFDTEAFF
>-|TRBV28|-|TRBJ1-5
TGTGCCAGCAGAGACAGTGTCCGGGGGCAGCCCCAGCATTTT
CASRDSVRGQPQHF
>TRBD1|TRBV7-2|-|TRBJ2-6
TGTGCCAGCAGCTTAATCCCAGGACAGGGGGGTTCTGGGGCCAACGTCCTGACTTTC
CASSLIPGQGGSGANVLTF
>-|TRBV19|-|TRBJ1-6
TGTGCCAGTAGTCGGCGAGGATCACCCCTCCACTTT
CASSRRGSPLHF
>TRBD1|TRBV6-1|-|TRBJ2-3
TGTGCCAGCAGTGCCGTTGGGGGACAGGGGGGGAGCACAGATACGCAGTATTTT
CASSAVGGQGGSTDTQYF
>TRBD1|TRBV18|-|TRBJ1-4
TGTGCCAGCTCACAAAGGACAGGGCCAAACGAAAAACTGTTTTTT
CASSQRTGPNEKLFF
>-|TRBV10-3|-|TRBJ1-1
TGTGCCATCAGTGAGTCTTTAAACACTGAAGCTTTCTTT
CAISESLNTEAFF
>-|TRBV9|-|TRBJ1-1
TGTGCCAGCAGCGAGGGGAACGGGAACACTGAAGCTTTCTTT
CASSEGNGNTEAFF
>-|TRBV7-2|-|TRBJ1-5
TGTGCCAGCAGCTTAGGGGGGGACGGCAATCAGCCCCAGCATTTT
CASSLGGDGNQPQHF
>-|TRBV5-1|-|TRBJ2-7
TGCGCCAGCAGCCTGGGTTTGGCAGAAAACTACGAGCAGTACTTC
CASSLGLAENYEQYF
>-|TRBV6-2/TRBV6-3|-|TRBJ1-5
TGTGCCAGCAGTTACTCCCCTGACAGATTAGACAAGCAGCCCCAGCATTTT
CASSYSPDRLDKQPQHF
>TRBD2|TRBV5-1|-|TRBJ2-3
TGCGCCAGCAGCAGTAGCGGGGGGGATGCAGATACGCAGTATTTT
CASSSSGGDADTQYF
>TRBD1|TRBV10-3|-|TRBJ1-3
TGTGCCATCAGTACAGGGGGATCCACCGGAAACACCATATATTTT
CAISTGGSTGNTIYF
>-|TRBV12-3/TRBV12-4|-|TRBJ2-5
TGTGCCAGCAGTTCGGACAGTAGGGAGACCCAGTACTTC
CASSSDSRETQYF
>TRBD2|TRBV28|-|TRBJ2-3
TGTGCCAGCAGCACAATAGCGGGAACTAGCACAGATACGCAGTATTTT
CASSTIAGTSTDTQYF
>TRBD1|TRBV19|-|TRBJ2-7
TGTGCCAGTAGTCCTCCGGGACAGGGCTCCTACGAGCAGTACTTC
CASSPPGQGSYEQYF
>TRBD1|TRBV7-2|-|TRBJ1-4
TGTGCCAGCAGCATGGGACAGGGAGGTGAAAAACTGTTTTTT
CASSMGQGGEKLFF
>-|TRBV27|-|TRBJ2-7
TGTGCCAGCAGTACCCCGGGGGACGGTTACGAGCAGTACTTC
CASSTPGDGYEQYF
>TRBD1|TRBV7-2|-|TRBJ1-2
TGTGCCAGCAGCGCGCAACAACCGGGACAGGGATTTGGCTACACCTTC
CASSAQQPGQGFGYTF